This T cell receptor (beta chain) was sequenced during a study of OX40 agonist ivuxolimab in advanced cancers. Study information: Patients were treated with ivuxolimab, an agonistic anti-OX40 (CD134) antibody. Patients received intravenous ivuxolimab every 2 weeks at 0.01 to 10 mg/kg.

This clone has only one observation. Generated by immunoSEQ multiplex PCR, the TCRdb table keeps only in-frame clones and is missing some. This table has about 20,000 clones, approximately 72% appearing once. The CDR3 runs to 13 residues. Germline CDR1 is SGHDT and CDR2 is YYEEEE. Trimming removed 2 bases from V and 3 bases from J, with 8 bases in between. This receptor was identified in an adult with an advanced solid tumor such as melanoma, head and neck, liver or kidney cancer. The rearrangement links TRBV5-6 to TRBJ1-2; D unresolved. The material sequenced was CD4+ or CD8+ T cells sorted from blood, taken in a trial of the OX40 agonist ivuxolimab. The CDR3 protein is CASSLFGDYGYTF. CDR3 nucleotide sequence: TGTGCCAGCAGCTTATTTGGAGACTATGGCTACACCTTC.